This entry lists 17 T cell receptor beta chains sequenced from one sample in a study of CD4 and CD8 cells across lung adenocarcinoma regions. One entry per CDR3 protein results from TCRdb running MiXCR on the PCR reads. The data contain about 9,000 distinct CDR3 sequences, 46% of them singletons. Input material: CD4+ T cells from the margin of a lung tumor. The origin of the receptors is a female donor with lung adenocarcinoma. The CD4 and CD8 labels of this study may be unreliable.

This clonotype appeared a few times. This rearrangement joins TRBV3-1 to TRBJ2-1; D gene ambiguous. The germline V gene has CDR1 LGHDT and CDR2 YNNKEL (reference sequence). The CDR3 has 17 residues. Trimming took 0 bases from V and 2 from J, leaving 14 bases between them. CDR3 nucleotide sequence: TGTGCCAGCAGCCAAGAGTGGTATCGGGTCACCTACAATGAGCAGTTCTTC. This translates into CASSQEWYRVTYNEQFF.

V is TRBV10-3 and J is TRBJ2-3; D tentatively fits TRBD1 or TRBD2 (5 bases each). Germline-derived CDR1 and CDR2 are ENHRY and SYGVKD. Trimming stripped 10 bases from V and 9 bases from J, with 26 bases between. CDR3 size: 15 residues. The CDR3 region has the DNA TGTGCCACCCGCTCGGGGCTCTCAGGCAAAAACACGCAGTATTTT. Translating it yields CATRSGLSGKNTQYF.

The chain joins TRBV7-2 to TRBJ2-1, with a tentative D call TRBD2 (5 bases). Germline V gene lookup returns CDR1 SGHTA and CDR2 FQGNSA. The ends were cut back, 4 bases at V and 10 bases at J, with 11 bases in the middle. The CDR3 covers 12 residues. CDR3 coding DNA: TGTGCCAGCAGCTCATACGGCGGGGAGCAGTTCTTC. Translated: CASSSYGGEQFF. The whole variable domain, filled in from reference TRBV7-2 and TRBJ2-1, reads GAGVSQSPSNKVTEKGKDVELRCDPISGHTALYWYRQSLGQGLEFLIYFQGNSAPDKSGLPSDRFSAERTGGSVSTLTIQRTQQEDSAVYLCASSSYGGEQFFGPGTRLTVL.

The chain carries TRBV9 and TRBJ1-2, with a possible D match to TRBD1 (5 bases). Germline CDR1 is SGDLS and CDR2 is YYNGEE. The CDR3 has 12 amino acids. V was clipped by 3 bases and J by 5 bases, with 8 bases between them. The CDR3 loop reads CASSGTKYGYTF. In DNA, the CDR3 is TGTGCCAGCAGCGGGACAAAATATGGCTACACCTTC.

This clonotype was detected ten times or more. V gene TRBV11-3 combines with J gene TRBJ1-1, with D uncertain. The CDR3 loop spans 14 amino acids. CDR1 is SGHNT and CDR2 is YENEEA in the germline V gene. V was pared by 5 bases and J by 3 bases, with 13 bases between. The CDR3: CASSLAWRDTEAFF. As DNA, the CDR3 is TGTGCCAGCAGCCTAGCTTGGCGGGACACTGAAGCTTTCTTT.

The chain is built from TRBV15 and TRBJ1-1; D not certain. This CDR3 contains 14 residues. Trimming cost V 0 bases and J 4 bases, with 9 bases left between them. Germline V gives CDR1 LNHNV, CDR2 YYDKDF (reference sequence). CDR3 coding DNA: TGTGCCACCAGCAGAGATCTCCGGGTCACTGAAGCTTTCTTT. Its protein product is CATSRDLRVTEAFF.

The gene calls are TRBV28 and TRBJ1-3; D is undetermined. Trimming shortened V by 5 bases and J by 1 base, and 12 bases separated the two germline ends. The CDR3 is made up of 15 amino acids. The germline gives CDR1 MDHEN, CDR2 SYDVKM. Here the CDR3 DNA reads TGTGCCAGCAGTCCAAGGGTTGTTTCTGGAAACACCATATATTTT. The encoded protein is CASSPRVVSGNTIYF.

This clonotype came up a few times. V gene TRBV6-1 combines with J gene TRBJ2-7; 12 bases map to TRBD1. This CDR3 spans 14 amino acids. V dropped 6 bases and J dropped 4; count of bases not matched to a gene: 4. Germline V gene data show CDR1 as MNHNS and CDR2 as SASEGT. The CDR3 DNA sequence: TGTGCCAGCAGCCGGGACAGGGGGCTTTACGAGCAGTACTTC. The encoded protein is CASSRDRGLYEQYF.

V and J are TRBV9 and TRBJ2-6, with D perhaps matching TRBD1 (5 bases). CDR3 size: 17 residues. V was trimmed by 3 bases and J by 0 bases, leaving 13 bases between them. Germline V gives CDR1 SGDLS, CDR2 YYNGEE. CDR3 protein: CASSGRQSYSGANVLTF. In DNA form, the CDR3 reads TGTGCCAGCAGCGGACGACAGAGTTACTCTGGGGCCAACGTCCTGACTTTC.

This clonotype was counted a single time. Compared with germline, one end of the junction differs, possibly owing to a read error. V and J are TRBV25-1 and TRBJ2-3; the match to TRBD2 covers 9 bases. This CDR3 has 17 amino acids. Looked up from germline, CDR1 is MGHDK and CDR2 is SYGVNS. Written as DNA, the CDR3 is TGTGCCAGCAGTGAGGTCGGTGGCGGGAGGGGACCAGAGACGCAGTATTTC. Protein: CASSEVGGGRGPETQYF.

By proportion, this clonotype is medium-sized (0.01 to 0.1%). The chain combines TRBV6-5 with TRBJ2-3, with a possible D match to TRBD1 (5 bases). Germline CDR1 MNHEY, CDR2 SVGAGI. The CDR3 runs 13 residues. Trimming took 2 bases from V and 4 from J, leaving 7 bases between them. The CDR3 DNA reads as TGTGCCAGCAGTTACAGGGGCTCAGATACGCAGTATTTT. Amino acids: CASSYRGSDTQYF.

Notes on this clonotype: One end of the junction does not line up with germline, which may come from a read error. The chain couples TRBV6-1 to TRBJ2-4, with D possibly TRBD1 on 6 matching bases. The germline V gene encodes CDR1 MNHNS and CDR2 SASEGT. There are 15 residues in the CDR3. CDR3 protein: CASSGGQGAKSTQYF. The CDR3 nucleotides read TGTGCCAGCAGTGGGGGGCAGGGAGCCAAAAGTACTCAGTATTTC.

By share, this clonotype counts as medium-sized. This chain links TRBV6-6 with TRBJ2-2; D is unresolved. V lost 6 bases and J lost 6, with 17 bases in between. Per germline, CDR1 MNHNY and CDR2 SVGAGI (reference sequence). The CDR3 has 15 residues. In nucleotides, the CDR3 is TGTGCCAGCAGACTCCAGTCCGGAATTCCCGGGGAGCTGTTTTTT. It translates to CASRLQSGIPGELFF.

This clonotype is medium-sized by share. This chain links TRBV27 with TRBJ2-1, with 10 nucleotides matching TRBD2. In germline, CDR1 is MNHEY, CDR2 SMNVEV (reference sequence). CDR3 length: 16 residues. The V and J ends lost 6 bases and 7 bases, in that order; junction bases with no gene match: 12. The CDR3 DNA is TGTGCCAGCAGACCTGTCTCTAGCGGGAGAATAAATGAGCAGTTCTTC. Translating gives CASRPVSSGRINEQFF.

By frequency in the sample, this clonotype is medium-sized. CDR3 sequence reads: CASSPHRVGQYF. CDR3 in DNA: TGTGCCAGCAGTCCCCACAGGGTTGGCCAGTATTTT. The V and J genes are TRBV27 and TRBJ2-3; possible D gene TRBD1, 6 bases. Trimming removed 5 bases at V and 12 bases at J, with 15 bases between. There are 12 residues in the CDR3. Germline CDR1 MNHEY, CDR2 SMNVEV (reference sequence).

A word on this clonotype: Since the CDR3 does not end with the conserved phenylalanine or tryptophan, this likely comes from a read error. The DNA is left out, because the CDR3 cannot be placed on it with certainty; the CDR3 is given as TCRdb lists it. The chain combines TRBV10-3 with TRBJ2-5. Germline values: CDR1 ENHRY, CDR2 SYGVKD. Inclusive of both ends, the CDR3 amounts to 14 amino acids. CDR3 sequence: CAISEGVAQATQHL.

The V gene is TRBV3-1, the J gene TRBJ2-5; unclear D gene. The germline V and J ends were trimmed by 2 bases and 7 bases, with 11 bases remaining between them. Germline CDR1 LGHDT, CDR2 YNNKEL (reference sequence). The CDR3 has 13 amino acids. The DNA of the CDR3 is TGTGCCAGCAGCCAATATGATCTTGGGACCCAGTACTTC. Translated, it gives CASSQYDLGTQYF.